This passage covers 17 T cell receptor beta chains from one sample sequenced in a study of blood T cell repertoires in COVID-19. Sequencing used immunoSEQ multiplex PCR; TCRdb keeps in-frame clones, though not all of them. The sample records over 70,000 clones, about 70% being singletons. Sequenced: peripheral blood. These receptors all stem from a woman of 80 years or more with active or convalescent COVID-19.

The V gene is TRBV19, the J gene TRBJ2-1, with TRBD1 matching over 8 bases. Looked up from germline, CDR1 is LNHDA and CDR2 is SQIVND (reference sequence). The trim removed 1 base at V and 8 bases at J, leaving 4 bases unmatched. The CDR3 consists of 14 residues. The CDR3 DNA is TGTGCCAGTAGTATAGCCGCGACAGGGGATGAGCAGTTCTTC. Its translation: CASSIAATGDEQFF.

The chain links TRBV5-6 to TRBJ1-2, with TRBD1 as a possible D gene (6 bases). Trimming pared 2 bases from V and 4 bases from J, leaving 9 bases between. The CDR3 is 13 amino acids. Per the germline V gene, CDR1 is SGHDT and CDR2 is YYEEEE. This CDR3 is CASSLQGSYGYTF. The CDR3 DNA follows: TGTGCCAGCAGCTTACAGGGCTCCTATGGCTACACCTTC.

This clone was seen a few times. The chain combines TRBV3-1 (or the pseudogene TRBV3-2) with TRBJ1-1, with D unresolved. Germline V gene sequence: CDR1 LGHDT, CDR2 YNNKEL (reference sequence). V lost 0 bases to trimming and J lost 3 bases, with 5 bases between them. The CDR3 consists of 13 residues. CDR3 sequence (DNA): TGTGCCAGCAGCCAAGATTCCTACACTGAAGCTTTCTTT. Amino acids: CASSQDSYTEAFF.

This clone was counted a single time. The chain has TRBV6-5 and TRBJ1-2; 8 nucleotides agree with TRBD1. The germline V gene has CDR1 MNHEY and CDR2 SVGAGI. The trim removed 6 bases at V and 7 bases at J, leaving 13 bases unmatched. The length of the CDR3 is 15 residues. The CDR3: CASSRTGTTAFGYTF. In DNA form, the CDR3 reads TGTGCCAGCAGCCGGACAGGGACAACTGCCTTTGGCTACACCTTC.

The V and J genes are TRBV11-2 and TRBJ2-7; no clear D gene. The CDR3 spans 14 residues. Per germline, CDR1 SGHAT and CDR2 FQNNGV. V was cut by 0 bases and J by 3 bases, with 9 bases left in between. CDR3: CASSLDLGFYEQYF. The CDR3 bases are TGTGCCAGCAGCTTAGATCTTGGCTTCTACGAGCAGTACTTC.

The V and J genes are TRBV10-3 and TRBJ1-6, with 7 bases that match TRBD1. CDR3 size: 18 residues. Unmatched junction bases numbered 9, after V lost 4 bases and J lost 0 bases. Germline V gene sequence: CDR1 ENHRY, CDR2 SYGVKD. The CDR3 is CAISVGTEKSSYNSPLHF. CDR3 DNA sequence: TGTGCCATCAGTGTGGGGACAGAGAAGAGCTCCTATAATTCACCCCTCCACTTT.

CDR3 residues: CATQEAAAETQYF. As DNA, the CDR3 is TGTGCCACGCAGGAGGCGGCCGCCGAGACCCAGTACTTC. The J gene is TRBJ2-5, the V gene TRBV6-5; maybe TRBD2 (5 bases). Per the germline V gene, CDR1 is MNHEY and CDR2 is SVGAGI. Between the trimmed V and J ends, which lost 10 bases and 5 bases, there was a span of 17 bases. The CDR3 totals 13 residues.

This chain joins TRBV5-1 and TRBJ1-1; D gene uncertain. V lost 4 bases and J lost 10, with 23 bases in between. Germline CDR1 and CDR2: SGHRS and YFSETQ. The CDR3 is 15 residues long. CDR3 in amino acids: CASSPEVPGFKGAFF. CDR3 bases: TGCGCCAGCAGCCCGGAGGTCCCGGGTTTCAAAGGAGCTTTCTTT.

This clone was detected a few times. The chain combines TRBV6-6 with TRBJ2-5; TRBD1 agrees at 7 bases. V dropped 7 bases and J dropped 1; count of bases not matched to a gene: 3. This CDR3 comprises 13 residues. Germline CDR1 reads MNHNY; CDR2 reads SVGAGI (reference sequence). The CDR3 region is CASMGTAQETQYF. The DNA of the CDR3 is TGTGCCAGCATGGGGACAGCCCAAGAGACCCAGTACTTC.

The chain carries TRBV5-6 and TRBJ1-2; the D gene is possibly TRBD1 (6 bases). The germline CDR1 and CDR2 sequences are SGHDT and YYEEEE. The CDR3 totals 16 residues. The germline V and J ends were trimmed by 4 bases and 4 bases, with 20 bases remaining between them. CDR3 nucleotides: TGTGCCAGCAGCCCTGGACAGCTGTTGATCCCCTATGGCTACACCTTC. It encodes CASSPGQLLIPYGYTF.

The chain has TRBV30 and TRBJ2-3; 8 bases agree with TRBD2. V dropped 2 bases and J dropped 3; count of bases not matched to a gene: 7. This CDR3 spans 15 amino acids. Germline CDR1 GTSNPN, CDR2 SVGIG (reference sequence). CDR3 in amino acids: CAWSPGGARTDTQYF. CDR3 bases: TGTGCCTGGAGTCCCGGGGGGGCGCGAACAGATACGCAGTATTTT. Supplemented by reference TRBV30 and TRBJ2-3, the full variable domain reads SQTIHQWPATLVQPVGSPLSLECTVEGTSNPNLYWYRQAAGRGLQLLFYSVGIGQISSEVPQNLSASRPQDRQFILSSKKLLLSDSGFYLCAWSPGGARTDTQYFGPGTRLTVL.

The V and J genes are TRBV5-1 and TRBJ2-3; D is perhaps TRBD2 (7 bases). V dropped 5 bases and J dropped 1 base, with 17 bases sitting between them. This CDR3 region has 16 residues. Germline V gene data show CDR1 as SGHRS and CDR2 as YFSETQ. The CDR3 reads CASSPSGGGGTDTQYF. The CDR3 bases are TGCGCCAGCAGTCCTTCGGGGGGCGGAGGCACAGATACGCAGTATTTT.

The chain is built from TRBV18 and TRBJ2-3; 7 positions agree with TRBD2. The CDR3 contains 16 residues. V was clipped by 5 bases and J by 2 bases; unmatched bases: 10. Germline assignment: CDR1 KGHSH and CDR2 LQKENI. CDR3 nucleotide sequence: TGTGCCAGCTCAACTCGCACAGGACTAGTCACAGATACGCAGTATTTT. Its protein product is CASSTRTGLVTDTQYF.

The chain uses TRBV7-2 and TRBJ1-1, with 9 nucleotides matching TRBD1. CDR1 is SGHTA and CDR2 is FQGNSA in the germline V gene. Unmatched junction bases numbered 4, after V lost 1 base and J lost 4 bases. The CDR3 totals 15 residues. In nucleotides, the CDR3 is TGTGCCAGCAGCTTAGAGGGACAGGGCCTCACTGAAGCTTTCTTT. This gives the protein CASSLEGQGLTEAFF. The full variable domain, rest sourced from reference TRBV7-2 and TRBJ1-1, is GAGVSQSPSNKVTEKGKDVELRCDPISGHTALYWYRQSLGQGLEFLIYFQGNSAPDKSGLPSDRFSAERTGGSVSTLTIQRTQQEDSAVYLCASSLEGQGLTEAFFGQGTRLTVV.

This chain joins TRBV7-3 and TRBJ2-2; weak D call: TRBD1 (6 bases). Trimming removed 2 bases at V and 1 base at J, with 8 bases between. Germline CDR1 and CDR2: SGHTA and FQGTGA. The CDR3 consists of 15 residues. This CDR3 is CASSLLGGNTGELFF. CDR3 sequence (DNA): TGTGCCAGCAGCTTACTAGGGGGGAACACCGGGGAGCTGTTTTTT.

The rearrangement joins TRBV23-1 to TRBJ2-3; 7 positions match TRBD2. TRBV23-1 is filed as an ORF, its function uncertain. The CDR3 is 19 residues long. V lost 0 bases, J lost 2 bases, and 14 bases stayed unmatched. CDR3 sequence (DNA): TGCGCCAGCAGTCAATCGTCAAGGGGCCGGGACTACTACACAGATACGCAGTATTTT. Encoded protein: CASSQSSRGRDYYTDTQYF.

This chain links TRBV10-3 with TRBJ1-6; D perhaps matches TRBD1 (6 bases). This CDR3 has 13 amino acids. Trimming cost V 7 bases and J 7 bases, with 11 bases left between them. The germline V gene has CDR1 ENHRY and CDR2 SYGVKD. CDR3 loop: CAIKGVLNSPLHF. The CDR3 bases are TGTGCCATCAAGGGGGTCCTCAATTCACCCCTCCACTTT.